The 2 T cell receptor beta chains below all came from one sample that was sequenced in a study of cytomegalovirus exposure and HLA in healthy donors. The PCR ran on 60 Vbeta and 13 Jbeta primers. Method: immunoSEQ multiplex PCR; TCRdb's copy keeps in-frame clones and lacks some. The sample has over 55,000 clones, roughly 67% seen once. Material: PBMCs. These receptors all come from a man aged 40-49 years in good health and CMV-seropositive.

The genes are TRBV19 and TRBJ2-7, with TRBD2 identical over 10 bases. Germline V CDR1 and CDR2: LNHDA, SQIVND (reference sequence). Unmatched junction bases numbered 1, after V lost 8 bases and J lost 0 bases. The CDR3 covers 13 residues. The CDR3 reads CASRLAGSYEQYF. The CDR3 bases are TGTGCCAGTCGACTAGCGGGCTCCTACGAGCAGTACTTC.

The table lists this clone with a count of one. The chain combines TRBV9 with TRBJ2-5; 8 nucleotides agree with TRBD2. The trim removed 3 bases at V and 2 bases at J, leaving 9 bases unmatched. CDR3 length: 16 residues. Germline CDR1 is SGDLS and CDR2 is YYNGEE. As DNA, the CDR3 is TGTGCCAGCAGCGGCCGGAGCGGGGGCGGTCAAGAGACCCAGTACTTC. Residues: CASSGRSGGGQETQYF.